These 30 T cell receptor beta chains came from one sample sequenced in a study of chemoradiotherapy in HPV16-positive cancers (dated by TCRdb to the early 2020s). Receptor amplification or capture employed the immunoSEQ multiplex PCR assay. TCRdb stores this immuneACCESS table with in-frame sequences only. Part of the clones is absent; in the studies checked, under half of the shortfall reflects unresolved V genes, and no reason is known for the rest. The sample table records fewer than 5,500 clones; approximately 71% of these occur just once. The top ten clonotypes cover 12% of the sample. Sequencing used tumor tissue, obtained from a patient who underwent chemoradiotherapy. Receptor source: a human donor with HPV-associated anogenital cancer.

This clone has a single count. V is TRBV11-2 and J is TRBJ2-1; D is possibly TRBD2 (5 bases). The CDR3 runs 14 residues. Trimming took off 0 bases at V and 8 bases at J, with 11 bases between the two ends. From germline, CDR1 is SGHAT and CDR2 FQNNGV. The CDR3 nucleotides are TGTGCCAGCAGCTTAGACGGGGTATTGGATGAGCAGTTCTTC. It codes for CASSLDGVLDEQFF.

J is TRBJ2-5 and V is TRBV7-2; D might be TRBD1 or TRBD2, each matching 5 bases. Per germline, CDR1 SGHTA and CDR2 FQGNSA. Trimming took 5 bases from V and 1 from J, leaving 14 bases between them. This CDR3 spans 15 amino acids. Here the CDR3 reads CASSPSKGTQETQYF. DNA of the CDR3: TGTGCCAGCAGCCCCTCGAAAGGGACCCAAGAGACCCAGTACTTC.

The chain recombines TRBV13 with TRBJ2-7, with 7 bases that match TRBD2. The V gene's germline CDR1 is PRHDT and CDR2 FYEKMQ (reference sequence). The CDR3 covers 14 residues. V shed 7 bases, J shed 3 bases, and the junction held 9 bases outside the gene matches. CDR3 region: CASTSRLAFYEQYF. CDR3 sequence (DNA): TGTGCCAGCACCTCCCGACTAGCCTTCTACGAGCAGTACTTC.

The chain has TRBV7-9 and TRBJ2-2; 9 nucleotides agree with TRBD2. J lost 2 bases, V lost 3 bases, and 4 bases had no gene match. The CDR3 spans 16 residues. Germline V gene sequence: CDR1 SEHNR, CDR2 FQNEAQ (reference sequence). CDR3 protein: CASSFGSGSNTGELFF. The DNA of the CDR3 is TGTGCCAGCAGCTTCGGTAGCGGGAGTAACACCGGGGAGCTGTTTTTT.

V and J are TRBV18 and TRBJ2-7; 12 bases are a match to TRBD2. CDR3 length: 16 amino acids. V dropped 3 bases and J dropped 4; count of bases not matched to a gene: 7. Per germline, CDR1 KGHSH and CDR2 LQKENI. The CDR3 sequence is CASSPRTSGNHYEQYF. The CDR3 nucleotides are TGTGCCAGCTCACCCAGGACTAGCGGGAACCATTACGAGCAGTACTTC.

The J gene is TRBJ1-1, the V gene TRBV10-2; TRBD1 aligns across 7 bases. With V trimmed by 3 bases and J by 4 bases, 8 bases remained unmatched. CDR3 length equals 15 residues. The germline gives CDR1 WSHSY, CDR2 SAAADI. CDR3 sequence (DNA): TGCGCCAGCAGTGAAAGGGGGCGCGGAGGCACTGAAGCTTTCTTT. This translates into CASSERGRGGTEAFF.

A few counts support this clone. The V and J genes are TRBV2 and TRBJ1-2; no reliable D call. V was shortened by 3 bases and J by 6 bases, with 11 bases between the two germline ends. CDR3 length equals 13 residues. CDR1 is SNHLY, CDR2 FYNNEI, per germline. DNA for the CDR3: TGTGCCAGCAGTGATGGACCCAGGAATGGCTACACCTTC. It codes for CASSDGPRNGYTF.

The chain recombines TRBV13 with TRBJ2-1; 13 bases are a match to TRBD2. Germline CDR1 PRHDT, CDR2 FYEKMQ (reference sequence). The V and J ends lost 4 bases and 6 bases, in that order; junction bases with no gene match: 6. The CDR3 has 16 residues. CDR3 nucleotides: TGTGCCAGCAGCTCGACGGGACTAGCGGGAACCAATGAGCAGTTCTTC. Residues: CASSSTGLAGTNEQFF.

In its sample, this clone was seen a few times. The CDR3 region has the DNA TGTGCCAGCAGACAACTAGCGGGAGTGTCAGATACGCAGTATTTT. The encoded protein is CASRQLAGVSDTQYF. The V gene is TRBV6-1, the J gene TRBJ2-3; 11 bases are shared with TRBD2. CDR3 size: 15 residues. After removal of 6 bases from V and 4 bases from J, the junction contained 6 bases not matched to a gene. Germline-derived CDR1 and CDR2 are MNHNS and SASEGT.

The chain employs TRBV19 and TRBJ2-3; D might be TRBD2 (5 bases). The germline CDR1 and CDR2 sequences are LNHDA and SQIVND (reference sequence). V dropped 4 bases and J dropped 5 bases, with 16 bases sitting between them. The CDR3 is made up of 15 amino acids. The CDR3 coding sequence is TGTGCCAGTAGTACTTCCATCCTACTAGGAGATACGCAGTATTTT. This gives the protein CASSTSILLGDTQYF.

This chain links TRBV10-3 with TRBJ2-3; possible D gene TRBD1, 5 bases. Trimming removed 4 bases at V and 6 bases at J, with 11 bases between. CDR1 and CDR2 (germline): ENHRY, SYGVKD. The CDR3 runs 13 residues. CDR3 DNA sequence: TGTGCCATCAGTGTCAGGGCGGATGATACGCAGTATTTT. The encoded protein is CAISVRADDTQYF.

V is TRBV6-9 and J is TRBJ2-3; 7 bases line up with TRBD1. The CDR3 runs to 15 residues. The junction had 5 bases not matched to a gene; V was cut back by 3 bases and J by 2 bases. From germline, CDR1 is MNHGY and CDR2 SVAAGI. In nucleotides, the CDR3 is TGTGCCAGCAGTTACCCCGGGACAGACACAGATACGCAGTATTTT. As protein: CASSYPGTDTDTQYF.

The rearrangement uses TRBV11-2 and TRBJ2-7; D tentatively reads TRBD1 or TRBD2 (7 bases each). The CDR3 contains 14 residues. CDR1 is SGHAT, CDR2 FQNNGV, per germline. The V and J ends lost 2 bases and 3 bases respectively, with 11 bases between them. Here the CDR3 reads CASSLQGGGYEQYF. CDR3 nucleotide sequence: TGTGCCAGCAGCTTACAGGGGGGGGGCTACGAGCAGTACTTC.

The chain carries TRBV6-1 and TRBJ2-1; D is uncertain. Germline lookup yields CDR1 MNHNS and CDR2 SASEGT. Trimming removed 9 bases from V and 7 bases from J, with 4 bases in between. This CDR3 region has 9 residues. The CDR3 bases are TGTGCCAGGAAGAATGAGCAGTTCTTC. Its protein is CARKNEQFF.

The chain employs TRBV5-4 and TRBJ2-7; D possibly corresponds to TRBD2 (5 bases). CDR3 length equals 14 residues. Germline-derived CDR1 and CDR2 are SGHNT and YYREEE (reference sequence). Trimming took 7 bases from V and 1 from J, leaving 15 bases between them. CDR3 bases: TGTGCCAGCGGAGTTAACGGGATTTCCTACGAGCAGTACTTC. Its protein product is CASGVNGISYEQYF.

J is TRBJ2-7 and V is TRBV7-2; 10 nucleotides match TRBD2. V was clipped by 5 bases and J by 5 bases; unmatched bases: 6. Germline CDR1 reads SGHTA; CDR2 reads FQGNSA. The CDR3 runs 14 residues. Here the CDR3 reads CASSTSGRANEQYF. The CDR3 nucleotides read TGTGCCAGCAGCACAAGCGGGAGGGCTAACGAGCAGTACTTC.

The CDR3 bases are TGTGCCAGCAGCTTCGCGGGACAGGGGAAGACCCAGTACTTC. This translates into CASSFAGQGKTQYF. The genes are TRBV13 and TRBJ2-5; 10 nucleotides match TRBD1. In germline, CDR1 is PRHDT, CDR2 FYEKMQ (reference sequence). The V gene end was trimmed by 3 bases and the J gene end by 6 bases; junction bases not matched to a gene: 4. CDR3 length: 14 residues.

The chain is built from TRBV6-1 and TRBJ2-6; no clear D gene. Trimming stripped 6 bases from V and 0 bases from J, with 9 bases between. The germline V gene encodes CDR1 MNHNS and CDR2 SASEGT. The CDR3 sequence is 15 residues long. CDR3 in amino acids: CASRGGNSGANVLTF. The DNA of the CDR3 is TGTGCCAGCAGGGGCGGCAACTCTGGGGCCAACGTCCTGACTTTC.

This clone has a single count. Relative to the germline gene, one junction end is altered; a read error may explain this. The CDR3 reads CASSEGTSGKGNIQYF. The CDR3 DNA reads TGTGCCAGCAGCGAAGGGACTAGCGGGAAGGGGAACATTCAGTACTTC. The chain has TRBV2 and TRBJ2-4; 13 bases agree with TRBD2. CDR3 size: 16 residues. Per germline, CDR1 SNHLY and CDR2 FYNNEI.

This chain connects TRBV9 to TRBJ2-1, with 10 nucleotides matching TRBD2. With V trimmed by 4 bases and J by 5 bases, 9 bases remained unmatched. Germline-derived CDR1 and CDR2 are SGDLS and YYNGEE. CDR3 length: 16 residues. The CDR3 nucleotides are TGTGCCAGCAGCCCTATCCTAGCGGGAGTAAACAATGAGCAGTTCTTC. It specifies CASSPILAGVNNEQFF. Filled out from reference TRBV9 and TRBJ2-1, the complete variable domain reads DSGVTQTPKHLITATGQRVTLRCSPRSGDLSVYWYQQSLDQGLQFLIQYYNGEERAKGNILERFSAQQFPDLHSELNLSSLELGDSALYFCASSPILAGVNNEQFFGPGTRLTVL.

The V gene is TRBV18, the J gene TRBJ2-1, with 12 positions matching TRBD2. Germline CDR1 KGHSH, CDR2 LQKENI. The CDR3 length is 16 residues. V lost 4 bases and J lost 2; bases outside the gene matches: 3. In DNA, the CDR3 is TGTGCCAGCTCACAGGGACTAGCGGGCGCCTACAATGAGCAGTTCTTC. This translates into CASSQGLAGAYNEQFF.

This clone has more than one count but fewer than ten. The chain is built from TRBV4-2 and TRBJ1-2; D uncertain. The CDR3 loop spans 15 amino acids. Germline V CDR1 and CDR2: LGHNA, YNFKEQ. The V gene lost 0 bases and the J gene lost 0 bases, with 8 bases spanning the gap. The CDR3 reads CASSQDRGSNYGYTF. In DNA form, the CDR3 reads TGTGCCAGCAGCCAAGATCGGGGATCTAACTATGGCTACACCTTC.

The rearrangement links TRBV7-2 to TRBJ2-2; 9 nucleotides match TRBD1. The CDR3 runs to 15 residues. CDR1 and CDR2 (germline): SGHTA, FQGNSA. The V segment lost 5 bases and the J segment 6 bases; nucleotides outside the gene matches: 7. The CDR3 sequence: CASSPGTGLSGELFF. CDR3 nucleotide sequence: TGTGCCAGCAGCCCCGGGACAGGGTTGTCCGGGGAGCTGTTTTTT. Drawing the rest from reference TRBV7-2 and TRBJ2-2, the complete variable domain is GAGVSQSPSNKVTEKGKDVELRCDPISGHTALYWYRQSLGQGLEFLIYFQGNSAPDKSGLPSDRFSAERTGGSVSTLTIQRTQQEDSAVYLCASSPGTGLSGELFFGEGSRLTVL.

This chain joins TRBV5-1 and TRBJ2-6; D gene unclear. Germline-derived CDR1 and CDR2 are SGHRS and YFSETQ. The CDR3 sequence is 14 residues long. Trimming took off 0 bases at V and 0 bases at J, with 1 base between the two ends. The DNA for the CDR3 is TGCGCCAGCAGCTTGGGCTCTGGGGCCAACGTCCTGACTTTC. As protein: CASSLGSGANVLTF. The full variable domain, its missing parts supplied by reference TRBV5-1 and TRBJ2-6, is KAGVTQTPRYLIKTRGQQVTLSCSPISGHRSVSWYQQTPGQGLQFLFEYFSETQRNKGNFPGRFSGRQFSNSRSEMNVSTLELGDSALYLCASSLGSGANVLTFGAGSRLTVL.

A few counts support this clone. The chain is built from TRBV4-2 and TRBJ2-2, with D possibly matching TRBD2 (7 bases). Trimming stripped 0 bases from V and 0 bases from J, with 14 bases between. CDR1 and CDR2 (germline): LGHNA, YNFKEQ. There are 18 residues in the CDR3. The CDR3 DNA is TGTGCCAGCAGCCAAGAAATTGGGGGGGCGGCGAACACCGGGGAGCTGTTTTTT. Protein product: CASSQEIGGAANTGELFF.

The genes are TRBV7-9 and TRBJ1-1; 8 positions agree with TRBD1. Germline V CDR1 and CDR2: SEHNR, FQNEAQ (reference sequence). The CDR3 covers 17 residues. The trim removed 1 base at V and 1 base at J, leaving 8 bases unmatched. The CDR3 sequence: CASSLGYRGVGNTEAFF. The DNA for the CDR3 is TGTGCCAGCAGCTTAGGATACAGGGGGGTAGGGAACACTGAAGCTTTCTTT.

This clone occurred once. The chain carries TRBV9 and TRBJ2-1; D unresolved. The CDR3 has 15 amino acids. Germline CDR1 SGDLS, CDR2 YYNGEE. V was shortened by 4 bases and J by 0 bases, with 11 bases between the two germline ends. CDR3 amino acids: CASSPSWSSYNEQFF. Written as DNA, the CDR3 is TGTGCCAGCAGCCCTTCTTGGAGCTCCTACAATGAGCAGTTCTTC.

V and J are TRBV7-8 and TRBJ2-7; no clear D. Trimming took 6 bases from V and 0 from J, leaving 12 bases between them. From germline, CDR1 is SGHVS and CDR2 FQNEAQ. The CDR3 covers 14 residues. This CDR3 is CASRPPESSYEQYF. The CDR3 nucleotides read TGTGCCAGCAGACCCCCCGAGAGCTCCTACGAGCAGTACTTC.

The rearrangement joins TRBV5-1 to TRBJ2-7; D is undetermined. V was cut by 0 bases and J by 3 bases, with 10 bases left in between. Germline V CDR1 and CDR2: SGHRS, YFSETQ. The CDR3 runs 14 residues. The CDR3 is CASSLGAANYEQYF. The CDR3 bases are TGCGCCAGCAGCTTGGGGGCAGCCAACTACGAGCAGTACTTC.

The J gene is TRBJ2-5, the V gene TRBV13, with 9 bases lining up with TRBD2. The length of the CDR3 is 15 residues. Germline V lookup: CDR1 PRHDT, CDR2 FYEKMQ (reference sequence). V was pared by 1 base and J by 7 bases, with 7 bases of the junction left unmatched. DNA for the CDR3: TGTGCCAGCAGCTTAGCAGTAGTGCGGGAGGGGACCCAGTACTTC. Amino acids: CASSLAVVREGTQYF.